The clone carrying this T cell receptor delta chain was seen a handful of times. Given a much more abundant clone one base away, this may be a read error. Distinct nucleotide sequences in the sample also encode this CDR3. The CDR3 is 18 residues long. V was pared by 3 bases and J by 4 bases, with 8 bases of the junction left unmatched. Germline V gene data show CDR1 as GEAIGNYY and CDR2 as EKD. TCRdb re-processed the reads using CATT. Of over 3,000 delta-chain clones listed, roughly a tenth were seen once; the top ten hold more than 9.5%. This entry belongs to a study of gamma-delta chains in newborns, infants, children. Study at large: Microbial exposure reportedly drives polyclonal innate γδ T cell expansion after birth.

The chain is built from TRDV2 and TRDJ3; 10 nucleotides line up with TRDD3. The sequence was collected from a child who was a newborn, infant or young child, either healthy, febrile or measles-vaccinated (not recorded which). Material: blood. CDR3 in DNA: TGTGCCTGTGACGTGGGGGGATACGACACTTGGGACACCCGACAGATGTTTTTC. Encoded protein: CACDVGGYDTWDTRQMFF.